This paragraph covers one T cell receptor beta chain sequence. As yet, its antigen is unknown. The PCR used 60 Vbeta and 13 Jbeta primers. TCRdb's table, derived via immunoSEQ multiplex PCR, lists solely in-frame clones and lacks some. Of 200,000 to 300,000 clones in the sample, approximately 84% are singletons; the top ten hold 2%. V was shortened by 2 bases and J by 0 bases, with 11 bases between the two germline ends. CDR1 and CDR2 (germline): LGHNA, YNFKEQ. The CDR3 has 15 amino acids. The sample is drawn from a study of cytomegalovirus exposure and HLA in healthy donors. Findings of the study overall: For TCR beta chains, V- and J-gene trimming was later linked to a missense DCLRE1C variant. As a later analysis revealed, most CMV-associated TCR beta chains appeared HLA-restricted. An observed cluster of highly shared sequence variants was recorded as a likely sequencing artifact.

The genes are TRBV4-2 and TRBJ2-7; D call uncertain. The TCR was taken from a woman in her forties in good health and CMV-seropositive. Input material: PBMCs. CDR3 coding DNA: TGTGCCAGCAGCCAAATCCCCCCTAGCTCCTACGAGCAGTACTTC. Translation: CASSQIPPSSYEQYF.